Shown below are 20 T cell receptor beta chains from a single sample sequenced in a study of T cells in localized non-small cell lung cancer. Clones were read by immunoSEQ multiplex PCR, and TCRdb kept only the in-frame ones, dropping some. The sample consists of 20,000 to 25,000 clones, 86% of them appearing once. The material was peripheral blood, obtained before any cancer treatment. These receptors were taken from a female donor older than 55 with stage I lung adenocarcinoma.

This clone occurred a few times. The V call is TRBV19, the J call TRBJ1-5, with 8 bases aligning to TRBD1. This CDR3 is 14 amino acids long. Germline CDR1 LNHDA, CDR2 SQIVND (reference sequence). V dropped 5 bases and J dropped 5; count of bases not matched to a gene: 5. CDR3 DNA: TGTGCCAGTAGTGGACAGGGTGCGGATCAGCCCCAGCATTTT. Translating it yields CASSGQGADQPQHF. The full variable domain, rest sourced from reference TRBV19 and TRBJ1-5, is DGGITQSPKYLFRKEGQNVTLSCEQNLNHDAMYWYRQDPGQGLRLIYYSQIVNDFQKGDIAEGYSVSREKKESFPLTVTSAQKNPTAFYLCASSGQGADQPQHFGDGTRLSIL.

This rearrangement joins TRBV10-3 to TRBJ1-5, with 9 bases that match TRBD1. The CDR3 contains 15 residues. Losses at the gene ends were 0 bases for V and 6 bases for J; bases not matched to a gene: 3. Germline V gene sequence: CDR1 ENHRY, CDR2 SYGVKD. The CDR3 is CAISESQGAGQPQHF. The CDR3 coding sequence is TGTGCCATCAGTGAGTCACAGGGGGCGGGTCAGCCCCAGCATTTT.

The genes are TRBV5-6 and TRBJ1-1; D not certain. The CDR3 is made up of 13 amino acids. The V end was cut by 2 bases, the J end by 1 base, with 6 bases between. The germline V gene has CDR1 SGHDT and CDR2 YYEEEE. CDR3 sequence reads: CASSFYRNTEAFF. The CDR3 coding sequence is TGTGCCAGCAGCTTTTACAGGAACACTGAAGCTTTCTTT. The entire variable domain, with the rest obtained from reference TRBV5-6 and TRBJ1-1, is as follows: DAGVTQSPTHLIKTRGQQVTLRCSPKSGHDTVSWYQQALGQGPQFIFQYYEEEERQRGNFPDRFSGHQFPNYSSELNVNALLLGDSALYLCASSFYRNTEAFFGQGTRLTVV.

The J gene is TRBJ2-1, the V gene TRBV7-6, with D hard to call. Germline V gene sequence: CDR1 SGHVS, CDR2 FNYEAQ. The V end was cut by 0 bases, the J end by 3 bases, with 6 bases between. There are 14 residues in the CDR3. CDR3 amino acids: CASSLAGSYNEQFF. For the CDR3, the DNA is TGTGCCAGCAGCTTAGCCGGCAGCTACAATGAGCAGTTCTTC.

The J gene is TRBJ1-4, the V gene TRBV15; TRBD1 agrees at 7 bases. J was trimmed by 1 base and V by 0 bases; bases with no gene match: 17. The V gene's germline CDR1 is LNHNV and CDR2 YYDKDF (reference sequence). There are 21 residues in the CDR3. The chain's CDR3 is CATSRERLQGIFPGTNEKLFF. The CDR3 bases are TGTGCCACCAGCAGAGAGAGATTACAGGGGATATTTCCTGGAACTAATGAAAAACTGTTTTTT.

The CDR3 region has the DNA TGTGCCAGCAGCTTTCCGGAGGGGCGGAGGGCAGGGGAGACCCAGTACTTC. It yields the protein CASSFPEGRRAGETQYF. The chain joins TRBV7-6 to TRBJ2-5; D perhaps matches TRBD2 (6 bases). The CDR3 consists of 17 residues. Germline V gives CDR1 SGHVS, CDR2 FNYEAQ. V was pared by 3 bases and J by 5 bases, with 22 bases between.

The rearrangement links TRBV5-5 to TRBJ1-1; tentatively, D is TRBD1 (5 bases). Germline V gene lookup returns CDR1 SGHKS and CDR2 YYEKEE (reference sequence). This CDR3 is built from 13 residues. Trimming took 2 bases from V and 0 from J, leaving 5 bases between them. The CDR3 region is CASSFRVNTEAFF. The CDR3, as DNA: TGTGCCAGCAGCTTCAGGGTGAACACTGAAGCTTTCTTT.

In this sample, this clone turned up a few times. The chain has TRBV5-1 and TRBJ1-2, with no clear D. With 4 bases removed from V and 2 bases from J, the gap between germline ends came to 9 bases. This CDR3 spans 13 amino acids. Per germline, CDR1 SGHRS and CDR2 YFSETQ. CDR3 in amino acids: CASSLDGNYGYTF. Here the CDR3 DNA reads TGCGCCAGCAGCCTGGACGGAAACTATGGCTACACCTTC. Filled out from reference TRBV5-1 and TRBJ1-2, the complete variable domain reads KAGVTQTPRYLIKTRGQQVTLSCSPISGHRSVSWYQQTPGQGLQFLFEYFSETQRNKGNFPGRFSGRQFSNSRSEMNVSTLELGDSALYLCASSLDGNYGYTFGSGTRLTVV.

This sequence joins TRBV6-5 and TRBJ2-7, with a tentative D call TRBD2 (6 bases). CDR3 size: 15 residues. The germline V gene encodes CDR1 MNHEY and CDR2 SVGAGI. V was trimmed by 5 bases and J by 0 bases, leaving 14 bases between them. Here the CDR3 DNA reads TGTGCCAGCAGTCCGGGAGCAGGTAGCTCCTACGAGCAGTACTTC. Protein: CASSPGAGSSYEQYF.

The chain joins TRBV6-4 to TRBJ2-3, with 8 bases lining up with TRBD1. The CDR3 is 14 amino acids. V was pared by 5 bases and J by 5 bases, with 6 bases of the junction left unmatched. Germline V gives CDR1 MRHNA, CDR2 SNTAGT. The CDR3 nucleotides are TGTGCCAGCAGTCAGACAGGGGAGGAAGATACGCAGTATTTT. Translated: CASSQTGEEDTQYF.

The V and J genes are TRBV6-6 and TRBJ2-2; D gene uncertain. CDR3 size: 13 residues. Per germline, CDR1 MNHNY and CDR2 SVGAGI (reference sequence). V lost 0 bases and J 2 bases, leaving 1 base between the germline ends. Here the CDR3 reads CASSYSNTGELFF. The CDR3 DNA is TGTGCCAGCAGTTACTCCAACACCGGGGAGCTGTTTTTT.

V gene TRBV27 combines with J gene TRBJ1-4; 7 bases map to TRBD1. Germline V gene lookup returns CDR1 MNHEY and CDR2 SMNVEV (reference sequence). CDR3 length equals 14 residues. The V segment lost 6 bases and the J segment 13 bases; nucleotides outside the gene matches: 14. The chain's CDR3 is CASRWTGPQGRLFF. Here the CDR3 DNA reads TGTGCCAGCAGATGGACGGGACCACAGGGGCGACTGTTTTTT. Variable domain in full (rest from reference TRBV27 and TRBJ1-4): EAQVTQNPRYLITVTGKKLTVTCSQNMNHEYMSWYRQDPGLGLRQIYYSMNVEVTDKGDVPEGYKVSRKEKRNFPLILESPSPNQTSLYFCASRWTGPQGRLFFGSGTQLSVL.

V gene TRBV6-1 combines with J gene TRBJ1-2; a weak D match, TRBD1 (6 bases). There are 12 residues in the CDR3. The germline V gene has CDR1 MNHNS and CDR2 SASEGT. Trimming took 10 bases from V and 7 from J, leaving 16 bases between them. CDR3 coding DNA: TGTGCCACCAATAATAACAGGGCTGGCTACACCTTC. This gives the protein CATNNNRAGYTF.

The CDR3 nucleotides read TGTGCCAGCAGCTTCTCAACTAACTATGGCTACACCTTC. It is translated as CASSFSTNYGYTF. The chain carries TRBV5-5 and TRBJ1-2; D is unclear. The germline CDR1 and CDR2 sequences are SGHKS and YYEKEE (reference sequence). There are 13 residues in the CDR3. Trimming shortened V by 2 bases and J by 0 bases, and 5 bases separated the two germline ends.

The rearrangement links TRBV5-1 to TRBJ2-5; 16 positions match TRBD2. The CDR3 runs 17 residues. Germline V gives CDR1 SGHRS, CDR2 YFSETQ. Trimming at V came to 4 bases and at J to 6 bases, leaving 9 bases not matched to a gene. In nucleotides, the CDR3 is TGCGCCAGCAGCATCGGGACTAGCGGGGGGGTGCAGAAGACCCAGTACTTC. Translated, it gives CASSIGTSGGVQKTQYF.

This clone was seen once. The J gene is TRBJ1-2, the V gene TRBV6-6; D gene uncertain. Germline V gene lookup returns CDR1 MNHNY and CDR2 SVGAGI (reference sequence). The CDR3 has 10 residues. V was trimmed by 6 bases and J by 6 bases, leaving 5 bases between them. For the CDR3, the DNA is TGTGCCAGCAGCGAGAATGGCTACACCTTC. Protein: CASSENGYTF.

The rearrangement uses TRBV6-1 and TRBJ2-3; the D gene is possibly TRBD1 (6 bases). The V end was cut by 6 bases, the J end by 6 bases, with 16 bases between. The CDR3 totals 14 residues. Germline loops: CDR1 MNHNS, CDR2 SASEGT. This CDR3 reads CASSRIQGLDTQYF. Here the CDR3 DNA reads TGTGCCAGCAGCCGAATACAGGGTCTTGATACGCAGTATTTT.

The J gene is TRBJ2-1, the V gene TRBV5-4; 12 positions match TRBD2. The CDR3 extends over 15 amino acids. The germline V gene encodes CDR1 SGHNT and CDR2 YYREEE (reference sequence). The V gene end was trimmed by 3 bases and the J gene end by 9 bases; junction bases not matched to a gene: 7. The CDR3 reads CASSSRLAGDSEQFF. The CDR3 DNA is TGTGCCAGCAGCTCGCGACTAGCGGGAGACAGTGAGCAGTTCTTC.

The chain uses TRBV27 and TRBJ1-1; D gene ambiguous. CDR1 MNHEY and CDR2 SMNVEV come from the germline V gene (reference sequence). Trimming shortened V by 6 bases and J by 5 bases, and 22 bases separated the two germline ends. The CDR3 length is 16 residues. The CDR3 protein is CASSSLGSRRRTEAFF. The CDR3 DNA sequence: TGTGCCAGCAGCTCCCTTGGCAGTCGGCGGCGGACTGAAGCTTTCTTT.

CDR3 loop: CASRRDRIPYEQYF. CDR3 nucleotide sequence: TGTGCCAGCAGAAGGGACAGGATCCCCTACGAGCAGTACTTC. The chain has TRBV27 and TRBJ2-7; TRBD1 agrees at 8 bases. V dropped 6 bases and J dropped 2; count of bases not matched to a gene: 6. The germline V gene has CDR1 MNHEY and CDR2 SMNVEV (reference sequence). The CDR3 contains 14 residues.